This T cell receptor beta chain was profiled in a study of blood T cell repertoires in COVID-19 (TCRdb year 2020). About the investigation overall: The collaborator samples originated in the United States, Italy and Spain and spanned the acute and convalescent phases of COVID-19. The prospective study material was composed of cDNA or gDNA derived from T cells, B-cell-depleted T cells, or PBMCs. The dataset comprised deeply sampled blood TCRbeta repertoires from subjects exposed to, actively infected with, or recovered from COVID-19. The repertoires were released in a freely available public database intended as a resource for research on the immune response to SARS-CoV-2. The samples were drawn from two sources: the first 160 participants of the ongoing ImmuneRACE study, and 1,000 to 1,500 subjects contributed by 6 global collaborators. The sample metadata nearly always contained a de-identified subject ID, COVID-19 status, age in years and sex. Where available, HLA class I and class II types were taken from metadata supplied by the sample provider and were not determined by assay-based typing. General findings and caveats noted by the study authors: The quantity of clinical and demographic metadata differed by source and by participant and was supplied without curation.

Regarding this clone: Which antigen it targets is not known. No much larger clonotype is one base removed from it; base qualities were not supplied.

V is clipped by 0 bases and J by 4 bases, and the sequence between their germline boundaries is 7 bases long. The CDR3 covers 14 residues, taking in both the cysteine and the phenylalanine. Here the CDR3 DNA is all that survives: 42 bases in frame from base 1. Sequences MRHNA (CDR1) and SNTAGT (CDR2) are obtained from the germline V gene. The immunoSEQ Assay, a bias-controlled multiplex PCR, was used to amplify TCRbeta CDR3 regions from genomic DNA. As for how the authors treated the data: The number of nucleated cells in each sample was estimated by amplification of reference gene primers within the assay. To quantify the absolute abundance of each unique TCRbeta CDR3 rearrangement, sequence reads were collapsed and filtered. For each sample, productive Simpson clonality was calculated as the square root of Simpson's diversity index across productive rearrangements. The table was pulled from immuneACCESS by TCRdb, which kept in-frame rearrangements only. Such tables lose some clones; where checked, under half of the loss comes from unresolved V genes, and the rest has no known cause. The DNA gave D and trimming, while V, J and clone size come from that table. This sample has 110,000 or so clones in its table, and around 90% of those were observed once. Jointly, the top ten make up about 8% of the sample.

Collaborating institutions collected whole blood in K2EDTA tubes following their own protocols. For TCRbeta analysis, collaborators shipped samples as frozen whole blood, isolated PBMCs, or DNA extracted from either of those sample types. The sequencing sample was made of peripheral blood. The clonotype originates from a human donor in a cohort sampled during active COVID-19. The sequence is built from TRBV6-4 and TRBJ2-1, with no confident D gene call. The CDR3 loop reads CASSDSWPYNEQFF. The sequence in DNA is TGTGCCAGCAGTGACTCTTGGCCTTACAATGAGCAGTTCTTC.